A single sample is the source of the 7 T cell receptor beta chains below, sequenced in a study of Ad26.COV2.S vaccination and SARS-CoV-2 variants. Generated by immunoSEQ multiplex PCR, the TCRdb table keeps only in-frame clones and is missing some. The data show roughly 350,000 clones, about 88% seen once. Treatment indicated: around 19 received Ad26.COV2.S at low or high dose, single or two shots; a few received placebo; per-sample allocation not given. Material that was analyzed had been drawn on day 63 after the first vaccine or placebo injection. Sequences were derived from peripheral blood, sampled in a trial of Ad26.COV2.S vaccine versus placebo. All receptors derive from a person aged 18-65 years who received the Ad26.COV2.S COVID-19 vaccine or a placebo.

The chain has TRBV4-1 and TRBJ1-6; possible D gene TRBD1, 5 bases. The CDR3 is 18 amino acids. From germline, CDR1 is MGHRA and CDR2 YSYEKL. V lost 0 bases and J 5 bases, leaving 17 bases between the germline ends. CDR3 sequence (DNA): TGCGCCAGCAGCCAAGATCGGGGGGTAAGGGCTCATAATTCACCCCTCCACTTT. This sequence encodes CASSQDRGVRAHNSPLHF.

The rearrangement joins TRBV20-1 to TRBJ2-7, with 7 bases that match TRBD1. Per germline, CDR1 DFQATT and CDR2 SNEGSKA (reference sequence). The CDR3 has 14 amino acids. J lost 1 base, V lost 3 bases, and 6 bases had no gene match. The CDR3 nucleotides read TGCAGTGCTAGTTTACTGGGACAGTCCTACGAGCAGTACTTC. Its protein is CSASLLGQSYEQYF.

The chain links TRBV19 to TRBJ1-2; tentative D call: TRBD1 (5 bases). Germline CDR1 is LNHDA and CDR2 is SQIVND (reference sequence). Trimming removed 5 bases at V and 7 bases at J, with 17 bases between. This CDR3 region has 14 residues. For the CDR3, the DNA is TGTGCCAGTAGTGCTTGGGACCAGCGGAGTGGCTACACCTTC. Translated: CASSAWDQRSGYTF.

The chain couples TRBV4-3 to TRBJ2-1, with 9 bases aligning to TRBD2. The junction had 8 bases not matched to a gene; V was cut back by 1 base and J by 7 bases. The CDR3 runs 16 residues. Germline lookup yields CDR1 LGHNA and CDR2 YSLEER. This CDR3 is CASSQGFSGGTNEQFF. The CDR3 nucleotides are TGCGCCAGCAGCCAAGGGTTTAGCGGGGGTACAAATGAGCAGTTCTTC.

The V call is TRBV7-9, the J call TRBJ1-2; a weak D match, TRBD1 (5 bases). The V and J ends lost 3 bases and 8 bases respectively, with 31 bases between them. The CDR3 length is 19 residues. Germline V gene lookup returns CDR1 SEHNR and CDR2 FQNEAQ (reference sequence). The chain's CDR3 is CASSFRPRGGEEEVEGYTF. As DNA, the CDR3 is TGTGCCAGCAGCTTTCGCCCCCGGGGCGGGGAGGAGGAGGTCGAAGGCTACACCTTC.

This rearrangement joins TRBV15 to TRBJ1-3; 7 nucleotides align to TRBD1. CDR3 length: 16 residues. The germline CDR1 and CDR2 sequences are LNHNV and YYDKDF (reference sequence). J lost 4 bases, V lost 4 bases, and 10 bases had no gene match. The CDR3 reads CATSTLTGSQGNTIYF. The CDR3 region has the DNA TGTGCCACCAGCACGTTGACAGGGTCACAGGGAAACACCATATATTTT.

The chain has TRBV5-4 and TRBJ2-6; D unclear. The CDR3 totals 14 residues. Trimming took 4 bases from V and 0 from J, leaving 5 bases between them. CDR1 is SGHNT and CDR2 is YYREEE in the germline V gene (reference sequence). The CDR3 DNA reads TGTGCCAGCAGCGTAACCTCTGGGGCCAACGTCCTGACTTTC. As protein: CASSVTSGANVLTF.